This T cell receptor beta chain came from a study of T cells in Graves' hyperthyroidism and ophthalmopathy. TCR beta CDR3 sequences were amplified from RNA transcripts. The HTBI set primed first-round TCR CDR3 RT-PCR. TCRdb reprocessed the multiplex PCR reads via MiXCR and lists one record per CDR3 protein. The table lists 250,000 to 300,000 distinct CDR3 sequences, around 19% of them singletons. CDR1 and CDR2 from the germline V gene are WSHSY and SAAADI. With 0 bases removed from V and 7 bases from J, the gap between germline ends came to 13 bases. The CDR3 is 15 amino acids. This receptor was obtained from a man in his fifties or sixties with Graves' ophthalmopathy. Sequencing input: blood. The V call is TRBV10-2, the J call TRBJ1-5, with a possible D match to TRBD1 (5 bases). Here the CDR3 DNA reads TGCGCCAGCAGTGAGTCAGGAGGGGTGATGCAGCCCCAGCATTTT. Translation: CASSESGGVMQPQHF.